This T cell receptor beta chain was sequenced in a study of shared clonotypes between healthy human individuals. Study background: Per-donor plates numbered three CD4 naive, three CD4 memory, two CD8 naive and one CD8 memory.

In replicate PCRs of sorted subsets, roughly 200 ng DNA, roughly 31,000 T cell genomes, was used. The method was immunoSEQ multiplex PCR; TCRdb's version includes in-frame clones alone and lacks a portion of them. The sample yields about 2.3 million clones, approximately 90% seen once. Remarks on this clone: What it recognizes is unknown.

General study results and limits: Clonotype sharing across donors was expected to vary with sequencing depth.

Every contributor of samples was a Caucasian grown-up residing in Nashville, Tennessee. In germline, CDR1 is SGHAT, CDR2 FQDESV (reference sequence). This CDR3 has 13 residues. V lost 1 base and J 10 bases, leaving 8 bases between the germline ends. This TCR derives from a man aged 18 to 35 in good health. Some clones in this sample may be carry-over from other donors' samples. This chain joins TRBV11-1 and TRBJ1-6, with D hard to call. Sequenced: naive CD4+ T cells from PBMCs. The sample's subset: CD45RA+ positively selected. CDR3 bases: TGTGCCAGCAGCTTAGAAAAGGACTCACCCCTCCACTTT. Protein sequence: CASSLEKDSPLHF.